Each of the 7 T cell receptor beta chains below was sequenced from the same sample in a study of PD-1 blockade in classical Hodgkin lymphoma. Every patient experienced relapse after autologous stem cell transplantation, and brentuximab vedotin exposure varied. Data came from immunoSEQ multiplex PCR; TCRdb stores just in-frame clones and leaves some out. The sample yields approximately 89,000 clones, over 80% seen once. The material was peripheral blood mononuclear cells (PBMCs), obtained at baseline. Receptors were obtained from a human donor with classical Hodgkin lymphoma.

The CDR3 sequence: CASSTQPTPNTEAFF. The CDR3 nucleotides read TGTGCCAGCAGCACACAACCGACCCCGAACACTGAAGCTTTCTTT. The rearrangement links TRBV7-9 to TRBJ1-1; no reliable D call. Trimming left V 5 bases short and J 1 base short, with 14 bases between. CDR3 length: 15 amino acids. Germline CDR1 is SEHNR and CDR2 is FQNEAQ (reference sequence). The entire variable domain, with the rest obtained from reference TRBV7-9 and TRBJ1-1, is as follows: DTGVSQNPRHKITKRGQNVTFRCDPISEHNRLYWYRQTLGQGPEFLTYFQNEAQLEKSRLLSDRFSAERPKGSFSTLEIQRTEQGDSAMYLCASSTQPTPNTEAFFGQGTRLTVV.

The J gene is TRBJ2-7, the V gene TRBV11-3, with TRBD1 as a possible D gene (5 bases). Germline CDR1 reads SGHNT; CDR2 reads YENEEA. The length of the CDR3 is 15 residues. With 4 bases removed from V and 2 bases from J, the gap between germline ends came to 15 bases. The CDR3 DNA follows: TGTGCCAGCAGCTCCCCAGATGGGGCACCCTACGAGCAGTACTTC. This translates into CASSSPDGAPYEQYF.

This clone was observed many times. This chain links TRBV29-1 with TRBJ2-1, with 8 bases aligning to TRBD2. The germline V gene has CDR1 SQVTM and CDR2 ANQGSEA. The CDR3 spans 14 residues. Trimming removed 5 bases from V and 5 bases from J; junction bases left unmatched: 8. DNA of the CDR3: TGCAGCGTTCGAGGGTTAGCGGGGAACAATGAGCAGTTCTTC. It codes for CSVRGLAGNNEQFF.

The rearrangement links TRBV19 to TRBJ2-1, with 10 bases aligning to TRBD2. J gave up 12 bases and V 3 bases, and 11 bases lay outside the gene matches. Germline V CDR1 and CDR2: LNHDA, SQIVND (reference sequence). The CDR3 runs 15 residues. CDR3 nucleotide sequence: TGTGCCAGTAGTATCGGACTAGCGGCACTCCCCGGGCAGTTCTTC. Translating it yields CASSIGLAALPGQFF.

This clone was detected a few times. The CDR3 bases are TGTGCCAGCAGCCAGGGGGCCGGCACCGGGGAGCTGTTTTTT. Translation gives CASSQGAGTGELFF. The chain employs TRBV7-3 and TRBJ2-2, with TRBD1 identical over 8 bases. Per the germline V gene, CDR1 is SGHTA and CDR2 is FQGTGA. The CDR3 covers 14 residues. Germline trimming cut 5 bases from V and 4 bases from J; bases unmatched to any gene: 3.

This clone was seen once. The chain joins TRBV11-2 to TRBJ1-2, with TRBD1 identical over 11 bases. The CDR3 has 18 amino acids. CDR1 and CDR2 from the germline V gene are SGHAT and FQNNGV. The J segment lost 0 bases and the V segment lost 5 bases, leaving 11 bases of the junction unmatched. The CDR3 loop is CASSPWTGGVRANYGYTF. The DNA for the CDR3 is TGTGCCAGCAGCCCCTGGACAGGGGGCGTACGAGCTAACTATGGCTACACCTTC.

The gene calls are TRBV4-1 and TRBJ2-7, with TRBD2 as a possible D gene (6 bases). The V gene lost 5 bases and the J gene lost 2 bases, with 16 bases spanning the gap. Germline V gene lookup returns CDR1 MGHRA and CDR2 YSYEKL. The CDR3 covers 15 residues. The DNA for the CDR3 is TGCGCCAGCAGCAGAGGCGGGGAGAGTCCCTACGAGCAGTACTTC. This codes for CASSRGGESPYEQYF.